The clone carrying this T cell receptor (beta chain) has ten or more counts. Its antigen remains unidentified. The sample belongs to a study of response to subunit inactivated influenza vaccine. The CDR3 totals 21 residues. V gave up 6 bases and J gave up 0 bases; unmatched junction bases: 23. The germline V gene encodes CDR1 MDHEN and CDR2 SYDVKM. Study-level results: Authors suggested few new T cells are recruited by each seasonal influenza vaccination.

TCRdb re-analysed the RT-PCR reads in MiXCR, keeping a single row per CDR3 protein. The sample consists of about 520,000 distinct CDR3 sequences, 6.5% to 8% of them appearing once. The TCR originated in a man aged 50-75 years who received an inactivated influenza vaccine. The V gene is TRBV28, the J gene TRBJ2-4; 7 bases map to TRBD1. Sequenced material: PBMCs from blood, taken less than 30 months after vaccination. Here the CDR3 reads CASSRPSTGLRVMGAKNIQYF. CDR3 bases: TGTGCCAGCAGCCGCCCATCGACAGGGCTTCGCGTTATGGGAGCCAAAAACATTCAGTACTTC.